A selection of T cell receptor beta chains follows, all from one sample in a study of blood T cell repertoires in COVID-19. TCRdb keeps only in-frame clones here, not all; method: immunoSEQ multiplex PCR. The data contain about 61,000 clones, about 89% of them seen just once; the ten biggest clones take up roughly 7.2%. Sequencing used peripheral blood. The origin of the receptors is a man in his sixties with acute or convalescent COVID-19. The CDR3 runs from the conserved cysteine through the conserved F or W. The order of the fields is CDR3 protein, CDR3 DNA, clone size, D gene, J gene, V gene. A D gene is named only where the DNA matches it firmly. Expanded clones get a size class; other rows say once, few or many, or leave the size out.

CAWSQSSNTEAFF,TGTGCCTGGAGTCAGTCCTCGAACACTGAAGCTTTCTTT,-,-,TRBJ1-1,TRBV30
CASSQDGPGGKTDTQYF,TGCGCCAGCAGCCAAGACGGTCCAGGGGGCAAAACAGATACGCAGTATTTT,-,TRBD1,TRBJ2-3,TRBV4-3
CSVEAAGSGNTIYF,TGCAGCGTTGAAGCGGCAGGCTCTGGAAACACCATATATTTT,few,-,TRBJ1-3,TRBV29-1
CASSIDRDKVWGYTF,TGTGCCAGTAGTATAGATCGGGACAAGGTCTGGGGCTACACCTTC,-,-,TRBJ1-2,TRBV19
CASSPPGAGGTEAFF,TGTGCCAGCTCACCGCCGGGGGCAGGGGGGACTGAAGCTTTCTTT,-,TRBD1,TRBJ1-1,TRBV18
CASSVDYSSEAFF,TGTGCCAGCAGCGTAGATTACTCTTCTGAAGCTTTCTTT,few,-,TRBJ1-1,TRBV9
CASSEMTGGAQLFF,TGTGCCAGCAGCGAGATGACAGGGGGGGCCCAACTGTTTTTT,-,TRBD1,TRBJ1-4,TRBV13
CASSSGGQGGQPQHF,TGTGCCAGCAGCTCAGGAGGACAGGGGGGTCAGCCCCAGCATTTT,-,TRBD1,TRBJ1-5,TRBV7-2
CASSQGLAGIYNEQFF,TGTGCCAGCAGCCAGGGACTAGCGGGGATTTACAATGAGCAGTTCTTC,-,TRBD2,TRBJ2-1,TRBV4-2
CASSPGQEGYTF,TGTGCCAGCAGCCCGGGACAGGAGGGCTACACCTTC,-,TRBD1,TRBJ1-2,TRBV6-6
CASSFATGVNTEAFF,TGTGCCAGCAGCTTCGCGACAGGGGTGAACACTGAAGCTTTCTTT,-,TRBD1,TRBJ1-1,TRBV7-2
CASSQERGQGRTEAFF,TGCGCCAGCAGCCAAGAAAGGGGACAGGGTCGAACTGAAGCTTTCTTT,-,TRBD1,TRBJ1-1,TRBV4-3
CASSLTGGRSYEQYF,TGTGCCAGCAGCTTGACGGGGGGGCGGTCGTACGAGCAGTACTTC,-,TRBD2,TRBJ2-7,TRBV5-6
CASSETTDLNQPQHF,TGTGCCAGCAGTGAGACGACAGATTTAAATCAGCCCCAGCATTTT,-,-,TRBJ1-5,TRBV2
CASSPSLANPLETQYF,TGTGCCAGCAGCCCTTCTTTGGCAAATCCGTTAGAGACCCAGTACTTC,once,-,TRBJ2-5,TRBV14
CASSPTGFVGYTF,TGTGCCAGCAGCCCTACAGGGTTCGTCGGCTACACCTTC,-,-,TRBJ1-2,TRBV7-9
CASSPRTGQGPGSGNTIYF,TGTGCCAGCTCACCACGGACCGGACAGGGGCCCGGCTCTGGAAACACCATATATTTT,-,TRBD1,TRBJ1-3,TRBV18
CASSQEAQGGETQYF,TGCGCCAGCAGCCAAGAGGCGCAGGGGGGAGAGACCCAGTACTTC,-,-,TRBJ2-5,TRBV4-3
CASSLGQGIGTQYF,TGTGCCAGCAGCTTGGGGCAGGGGATAGGGACCCAGTACTTC,-,-,TRBJ2-5,TRBV5-6
CASSPGLADTDTQYF,TGTGCCAGCAGCCCGGGACTAGCGGACACAGATACGCAGTATTTT,-,TRBD2,TRBJ2-3,TRBV5-4